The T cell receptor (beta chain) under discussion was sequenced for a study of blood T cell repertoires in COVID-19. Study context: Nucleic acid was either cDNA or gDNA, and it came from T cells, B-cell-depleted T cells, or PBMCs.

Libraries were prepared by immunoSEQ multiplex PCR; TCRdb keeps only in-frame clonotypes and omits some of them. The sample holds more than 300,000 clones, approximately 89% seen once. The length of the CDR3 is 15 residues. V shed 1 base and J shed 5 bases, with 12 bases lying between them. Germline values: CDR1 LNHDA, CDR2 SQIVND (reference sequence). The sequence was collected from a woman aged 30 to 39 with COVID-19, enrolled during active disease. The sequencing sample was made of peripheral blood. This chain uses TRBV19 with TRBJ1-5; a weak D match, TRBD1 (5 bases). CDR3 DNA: TGTGCCAGTAGTATAGGTCCAGGGAATCATCAGCCCCAGCATTTT. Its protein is CASSIGPGNHQPQHF.